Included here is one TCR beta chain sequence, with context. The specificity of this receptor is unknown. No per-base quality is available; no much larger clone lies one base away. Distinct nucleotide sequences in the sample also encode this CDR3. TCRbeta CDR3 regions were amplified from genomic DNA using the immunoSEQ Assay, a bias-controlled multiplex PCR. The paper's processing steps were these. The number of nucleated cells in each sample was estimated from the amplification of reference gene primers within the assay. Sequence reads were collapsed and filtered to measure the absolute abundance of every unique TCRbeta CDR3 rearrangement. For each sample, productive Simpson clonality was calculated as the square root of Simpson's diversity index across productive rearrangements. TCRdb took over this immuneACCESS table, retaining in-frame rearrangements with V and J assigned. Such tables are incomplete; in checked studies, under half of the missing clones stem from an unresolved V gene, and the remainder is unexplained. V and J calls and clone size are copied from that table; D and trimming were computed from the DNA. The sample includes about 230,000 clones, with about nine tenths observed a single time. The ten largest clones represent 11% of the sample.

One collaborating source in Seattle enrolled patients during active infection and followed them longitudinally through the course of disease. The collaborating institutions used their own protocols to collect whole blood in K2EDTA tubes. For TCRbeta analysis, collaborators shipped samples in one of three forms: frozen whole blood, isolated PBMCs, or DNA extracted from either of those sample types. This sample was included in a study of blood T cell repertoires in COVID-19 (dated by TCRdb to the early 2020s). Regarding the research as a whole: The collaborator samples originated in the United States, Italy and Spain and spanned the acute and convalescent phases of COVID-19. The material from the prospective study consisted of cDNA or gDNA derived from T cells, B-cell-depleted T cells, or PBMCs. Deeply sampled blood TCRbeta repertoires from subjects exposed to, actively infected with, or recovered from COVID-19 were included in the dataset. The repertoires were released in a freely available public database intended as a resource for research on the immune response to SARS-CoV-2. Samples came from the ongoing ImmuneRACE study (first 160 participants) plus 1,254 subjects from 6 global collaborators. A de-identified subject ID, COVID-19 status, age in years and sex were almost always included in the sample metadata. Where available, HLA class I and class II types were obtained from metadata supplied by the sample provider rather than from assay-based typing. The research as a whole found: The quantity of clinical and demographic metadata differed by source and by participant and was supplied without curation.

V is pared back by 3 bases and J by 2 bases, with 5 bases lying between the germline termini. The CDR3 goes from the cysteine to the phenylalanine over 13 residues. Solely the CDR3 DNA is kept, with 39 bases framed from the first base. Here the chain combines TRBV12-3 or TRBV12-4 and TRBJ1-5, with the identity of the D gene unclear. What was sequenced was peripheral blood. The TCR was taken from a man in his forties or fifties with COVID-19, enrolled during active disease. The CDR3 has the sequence CASSFSGNQPQHF. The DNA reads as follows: TGTGCCAGCAGTTTTTCGGGCAATCAGCCCCAGCATTTT.